These 26 T cell receptor beta chains originate from one sample sequenced in a study of T cell changes during pregnancy in multiple sclerosis. TCRdb's copy holds only in-frame clones and misses some; the assay was immunoSEQ multiplex PCR. The sample lists about 92,000 clones; just under 95% were seen once. The starting material was peripheral blood, obtained in the first trimester of pregnancy. These receptors all stem from a female donor with multiple sclerosis, enrolled in a pregnancy study.

The V call is TRBV9, the J call TRBJ2-1, with D possibly being TRBD2 (5 bases). Germline-derived CDR1 and CDR2 are SGDLS and YYNGEE. The CDR3 sequence is 13 residues long. V was clipped by 0 bases and J by 9 bases, with 10 bases between them. CDR3 nucleotide sequence: TGTGCCAGCAGCGTAGAGGTGGGGAGTGAGCAGTTCTTC. Translated: CASSVEVGSEQFF.

The rearrangement uses TRBV19 and TRBJ2-2; D possibly corresponds to TRBD2 (6 bases). The V gene lost 2 bases and the J gene lost 4 bases, with 14 bases spanning the gap. The CDR3 covers 16 residues. CDR1 and CDR2 (germline): LNHDA, SQIVND (reference sequence). In nucleotides, the CDR3 is TGTGCCAGTAGTATAAGGAGGGGCGCCGGCACCGGGGAGCTGTTTTTT. This codes for CASSIRRGAGTGELFF.

The V call is TRBV7-9, the J call TRBJ2-5; 8 bases match TRBD1. The CDR3 runs to 13 residues. V trimming: 8 bases; J trimming: 4 bases; junction bases outside the gene matches: 6. CDR1 and CDR2 from the germline V gene are SEHNR and FQNEAQ (reference sequence). CDR3 amino acids: CASQDRGGETQYF. In DNA, the CDR3 is TGTGCCAGCCAAGACAGGGGTGGAGAGACCCAGTACTTC.

The rearrangement links TRBV11-2 to TRBJ1-2, with D possibly TRBD1 on 5 matching bases. V was pared by 5 bases and J by 4 bases, with 14 bases between. The germline CDR1 and CDR2 sequences are SGHAT and FQNNGV. The CDR3 spans 14 residues. This chain's CDR3 is CASSPSTAGYGYTF. CDR3 in DNA: TGTGCCAGCAGCCCCTCGACAGCGGGCTATGGCTACACCTTC.

The rearrangement joins TRBV9 to TRBJ2-3, with TRBD2 identical over 8 bases. Germline V gene data show CDR1 as SGDLS and CDR2 as YYNGEE. Losses at the gene ends were 7 bases for V and 1 base for J; bases not matched to a gene: 5. The CDR3 covers 14 residues. CDR3 nucleotides: TGTGCCAGCGGAGCGGGGGCCGGCACAGATACGCAGTATTTT. Translation gives CASGAGAGTDTQYF. Looking up the rest from reference TRBV9 and TRBJ2-3 gives the full variable domain: DSGVTQTPKHLITATGQRVTLRCSPRSGDLSVYWYQQSLDQGLQFLIQYYNGEERAKGNILERFSAQQFPDLHSELNLSSLELGDSALYFCASGAGAGTDTQYFGPGTRLTVL.

V usage is TRBV6-5 and J usage is TRBJ1-5; 8 bases agree with TRBD1. The length of the CDR3 is 13 residues. V dropped 4 bases and J dropped 7; count of bases not matched to a gene: 3. CDR1 MNHEY and CDR2 SVGAGI come from the germline V gene. The CDR3 is CASSSDRGQPQHF. The DNA of the CDR3 is TGTGCCAGCAGTTCAGACAGGGGCCAGCCCCAGCATTTT.

The chain's CDR3 is CASAVVHGTEAFF. In DNA, the CDR3 is TGTGCCTCCGCAGTGGTACATGGCACTGAAGCTTTCTTT. The V and J genes are TRBV10-3 and TRBJ1-1; no definite D call. The CDR3 contains 13 residues. Germline V gene lookup returns CDR1 ENHRY and CDR2 SYGVKD. V lost 11 bases and J lost 4, with 17 bases in between.

The rearrangement uses TRBV5-1 and TRBJ1-1; possibly TRBD1 for D (5 bases). Germline V gene data show CDR1 as SGHRS and CDR2 as YFSETQ. Trimming shortened V by 0 bases and J by 4 bases, and 10 bases separated the two germline ends. This CDR3 comprises 14 residues. CDR3 DNA sequence: TGCGCCAGCAGCTTGGGGGGCCTGGGCACTGAAGCTTTCTTT. It translates to CASSLGGLGTEAFF. The full variable domain, with the rest looked up from reference TRBV5-1 and TRBJ1-1, is KAGVTQTPRYLIKTRGQQVTLSCSPISGHRSVSWYQQTPGQGLQFLFEYFSETQRNKGNFPGRFSGRQFSNSRSEMNVSTLELGDSALYLCASSLGGLGTEAFFGQGTRLTVV.

This clone was observed a single time. The chain has TRBV6-1 and TRBJ2-3; D perhaps matches TRBD1 (6 bases). The germline V gene has CDR1 MNHNS and CDR2 SASEGT. V lost 4 bases and J lost 7, with 12 bases in between. The CDR3 consists of 13 residues. The CDR3 region has the DNA TGTGCCAGCAGTGGGACAGCATCTTATACGCAGTATTTT. It encodes CASSGTASYTQYF.

The rearrangement joins TRBV7-3 to TRBJ2-2; 7 nucleotides line up with TRBD1. The trim removed 1 base at V and 2 bases at J, leaving 1 base unmatched. Germline CDR1 and CDR2: SGHTA and FQGTGA. This CDR3 spans 15 amino acids. CDR3: CASSLRDSNTGELFF. CDR3 coding DNA: TGTGCCAGCAGCTTAAGGGACAGTAACACCGGGGAGCTGTTTTTT.

The chain combines TRBV10-1 with TRBJ2-5; TRBD1 might be the D (6 bases). CDR1 and CDR2 from the germline V gene are WNHNN and SYGVQD (reference sequence). The CDR3 is 16 residues long. Trimming took 6 bases from V and 4 from J, leaving 21 bases between them. The CDR3 sequence is CASSPGTGMNGETQYF. The CDR3, as DNA: TGCGCCAGCAGCCCGGGAACAGGGATGAACGGAGAGACCCAGTACTTC.

V gene TRBV15 combines with J gene TRBJ1-4, with D unclear. Per germline, CDR1 LNHNV and CDR2 YYDKDF (reference sequence). The ends were cut back, 5 bases at V and 5 bases at J, with 30 bases in the middle. The CDR3 contains 20 residues. The CDR3 is CATSPRLDGGPLAPNEKLFF. CDR3 nucleotide sequence: TGTGCCACCAGCCCGCGTCTTGACGGAGGGCCACTCGCCCCAAATGAAAAACTGTTTTTT. The full variable domain, completed using reference TRBV15 and TRBJ1-4, is DAMVIQNPRYQVTQFGKPVTLSCSQTLNHNVMYWYQQKSSQAPKLLFHYYDKDFNNEADTPDNFQSRRPNTSFCFLDIRSPGLGDTAMYLCATSPRLDGGPLAPNEKLFFGSGTQLSVL.

This clone was recorded only once. This chain links TRBV20-1 with TRBJ1-2, with TRBD1 identical over 8 bases. The germline CDR1 and CDR2 sequences are DFQATT and SNEGSKA (reference sequence). J was trimmed by 7 bases and V by 6 bases; bases with no gene match: 4. The CDR3 totals 11 residues. This CDR3 reads CSAAGTGGYTF. The CDR3 nucleotides read TGCAGTGCCGCCGGGACAGGTGGCTACACCTTC.

This clone showed up just once. The chain has TRBV5-4 and TRBJ2-1; 12 bases fit TRBD2. V was clipped by 2 bases and J by 3 bases; unmatched bases: 3. Germline V gene lookup returns CDR1 SGHNT and CDR2 YYREEE (reference sequence). The CDR3 runs to 16 residues. Here the CDR3 reads CASSFGLAGSYNEQFF. CDR3 nucleotide sequence: TGTGCCAGCAGCTTCGGACTAGCGGGGAGCTACAATGAGCAGTTCTTC.

The V gene is TRBV6-6, the J gene TRBJ2-5; a weak D match, TRBD2 (5 bases). The V gene lost 2 bases and the J gene lost 5 bases, with 15 bases spanning the gap. This CDR3 spans 15 amino acids. Germline V gene lookup returns CDR1 MNHNY and CDR2 SVGAGI (reference sequence). The CDR3, as DNA: TGTGCCAGCAGTTACACGAGGGTTAGCGAGGAGACCCAGTACTTC. It codes for CASSYTRVSEETQYF.

This clone showed up just once. This sequence joins TRBV6-6 and TRBJ2-1; D is possibly TRBD1 (6 bases). This CDR3 contains 14 residues. Germline values: CDR1 MNHNY, CDR2 SVGAGI (reference sequence). V lost 7 bases and J lost 12, with 22 bases in between. This chain's CDR3 is CASTNGDRRGGQFF. CDR3 DNA sequence: TGTGCCAGCACCAACGGGGACCGGCGAGGGGGGCAGTTCTTC.

The chain links TRBV5-1 to TRBJ2-6, with 9 bases lining up with TRBD1. V dropped 5 bases and J dropped 0; count of bases not matched to a gene: 6. This CDR3 spans 17 amino acids. Germline V gene data show CDR1 as SGHRS and CDR2 as YFSETQ. The CDR3 nucleotides are TGCGCCAGCAGACCAGGACAGGGGCGCTCTGGGGCCAACGTCCTGACTTTC. The encoded protein is CASRPGQGRSGANVLTF.

The gene calls are TRBV5-5 and TRBJ2-2; D possibly corresponds to TRBD2 (5 bases). CDR3 length: 17 residues. V lost 0 bases to trimming and J lost 2 bases, with 14 bases between them. Germline-derived CDR1 and CDR2 are SGHKS and YYEKEE (reference sequence). The CDR3 protein is CASSLDGNEVNTGELFF. The DNA of the CDR3 is TGTGCCAGCAGCTTGGACGGGAACGAAGTTAACACCGGGGAGCTGTTTTTT.

The J gene is TRBJ2-5, the V gene TRBV6-6; 9 nucleotides line up with TRBD2. Germline V gene sequence: CDR1 MNHNY, CDR2 SVGAGI (reference sequence). This CDR3 contains 16 residues. The ends lost 0 bases at V and 4 bases at J; junction bases unmatched: 6. The CDR3 DNA reads TGTGCCAGCAGTTACTCGACCGGGACTAGCAGAGAGACCCAGTACTTC. As protein: CASSYSTGTSRETQYF.

The chain recombines TRBV5-1 with TRBJ2-1, with 8 bases lining up with TRBD2. Trimming removed 10 bases from V and 5 bases from J; junction bases left unmatched: 5. This CDR3 region has 12 residues. CDR1 is SGHRS, CDR2 YFSETQ, per germline. CDR3 amino acids: CACSGENNEQFF. In DNA, the CDR3 is TGCGCCTGTAGCGGGGAAAACAATGAGCAGTTCTTC.

The chain has TRBV5-4 and TRBJ1-6; the match to TRBD1 covers 8 bases. Looked up from germline, CDR1 is SGHNT and CDR2 is YYREEE (reference sequence). With V trimmed by 4 bases and J by 6 bases, 18 bases remained unmatched. The CDR3 sequence is 19 residues long. The CDR3 DNA reads as TGTGCCAGCAGCCTGCAATTGCTCCAGGGGGCGGGAGCTAATTCACCCCTCCACTTT. This translates into CASSLQLLQGAGANSPLHF.

V and J are TRBV11-3 and TRBJ2-7; the D gene is possibly TRBD1 (5 bases). V was cut by 1 base and J by 3 bases, with 13 bases left in between. CDR1 is SGHNT, CDR2 YENEEA, per germline. This CDR3 contains 15 residues. CDR3 residues: CASSLGPAGNYEQYF. CDR3 in DNA: TGTGCCAGCAGCTTAGGCCCGGCAGGGAACTACGAGCAGTACTTC. The full variable domain, in which reference TRBV11-3 and TRBJ2-7 provide the parts outside the CDR3, is EAGVVQSPRYKIIEKKQPVAFWCNPISGHNTLYWYLQNLGQGPELLIRYENEEAVDDSQLPKDRFSAERLKGVDSTLKIQPAELGDSAVYLCASSLGPAGNYEQYFGPGTRLTVT.

The genes are TRBV7-2 and TRBJ2-7, with 7 positions matching TRBD1. V lost 5 bases, J lost 8 bases, and 12 bases stayed unmatched. Germline CDR1 SGHTA, CDR2 FQGNSA. The CDR3 extends over 14 amino acids. Here the CDR3 reads CASSPGTAAIQQYF. CDR3 bases: TGTGCCAGCAGCCCTGGGACAGCCGCTATCCAGCAGTACTTC.

This chain links TRBV19 with TRBJ2-2; 7 nucleotides agree with TRBD2. Losses at the gene ends were 3 bases for V and 4 bases for J; bases not matched to a gene: 2. CDR3 length: 14 residues. Germline-derived CDR1 and CDR2 are LNHDA and SQIVND (reference sequence). As DNA, the CDR3 is TGTGCCAGTAGTATGTCGGGGGGCACCGGGGAGCTGTTTTTT. Protein: CASSMSGGTGELFF. Complete variable domain (other parts from reference TRBV19 and TRBJ2-2): DGGITQSPKYLFRKEGQNVTLSCEQNLNHDAMYWYRQDPGQGLRLIYYSQIVNDFQKGDIAEGYSVSREKKESFPLTVTSAQKNPTAFYLCASSMSGGTGELFFGEGSRLTVL.

This clone appeared once. The rearrangement uses TRBV12-5 and TRBJ2-3, with 8 positions matching TRBD2. Germline-derived CDR1 and CDR2 are LGHNT and FRNRAP. The junction had 9 bases not matched to a gene; V was cut back by 2 bases and J by 5 bases. The CDR3 has 16 amino acids. CDR3 in amino acids: CASGLSLGGAGDTQYF. CDR3 nucleotide sequence: TGTGCTAGTGGTTTGTCCCTCGGGGGGGCGGGAGATACGCAGTATTTT. Full variable domain (remainder filled in from reference TRBV12-5 and TRBJ2-3): DARVTQTPRHKVTEMGQEVTMRCQPILGHNTVFWYRQTMMQGLELLAYFRNRAPLDDSGMPKDRFSAEMPDATLATLKIQPSEPRDSAVYFCASGLSLGGAGDTQYFGPGTRLTVL.

This clone occurred once. This chain connects TRBV27 to TRBJ2-3, with no clear D. The CDR3 totals 15 residues. Germline V gives CDR1 MNHEY, CDR2 SMNVEV (reference sequence). V lost 7 bases to trimming and J lost 0 bases, with 14 bases between them. CDR3 region: CASILYAGSTDTQYF. CDR3 nucleotide sequence: TGTGCCAGCATTCTCTACGCAGGTAGCACAGATACGCAGTATTTT.